This note documents a single T cell receptor beta chain sequence. What it binds is not known. After expansion with viral peptide pools in the ViraFEST assay, antigen-specific CD4+ T cells were sequenced. Cells that had been cultured for nine to eleven days were the source of isolated CD4+ T cells. The healthy vaccine recipients, who had no prior SARS-CoV-2 infection, showed negative nucleocapsid antibodies. Cultures of about 2 million PBMC per well contained 10 IU/ml IL-2 plus 10 ug/ml peptides. V gave up 6 bases and J gave up 1 base, with 19 bases separating them. The CDR3 length is 17 residues. CDR1 is MGHDK, CDR2 SYGVNS, per germline. Assay: immunoSEQ multiplex PCR; the TCRdb copy retains only in-frame clones and omits some. The data show about 24,000 clones, roughly 70% seen once. This sample was taken from a study of vaccination effects on CD4 cells after COVID-19. Overall study results and limits: Few convalescent patients and no early post-infection timepoints were included in the study.

This chain links TRBV25-1 with TRBJ2-1; D is perhaps TRBD2 (5 bases). This sample comprised CD4+ T cells from PBMCs cultured with SARS-CoV-2 spike peptides, obtained before COVID-19 vaccination. The source of this sequence is a human donor who received a COVID-19 vaccine. The DNA for the CDR3 is TGTGCCAGCAGCGCCGGACTGGCTTCGCCTTCCTACAATGAGCAGTTCTTC. Its protein is CASSAGLASPSYNEQFF.